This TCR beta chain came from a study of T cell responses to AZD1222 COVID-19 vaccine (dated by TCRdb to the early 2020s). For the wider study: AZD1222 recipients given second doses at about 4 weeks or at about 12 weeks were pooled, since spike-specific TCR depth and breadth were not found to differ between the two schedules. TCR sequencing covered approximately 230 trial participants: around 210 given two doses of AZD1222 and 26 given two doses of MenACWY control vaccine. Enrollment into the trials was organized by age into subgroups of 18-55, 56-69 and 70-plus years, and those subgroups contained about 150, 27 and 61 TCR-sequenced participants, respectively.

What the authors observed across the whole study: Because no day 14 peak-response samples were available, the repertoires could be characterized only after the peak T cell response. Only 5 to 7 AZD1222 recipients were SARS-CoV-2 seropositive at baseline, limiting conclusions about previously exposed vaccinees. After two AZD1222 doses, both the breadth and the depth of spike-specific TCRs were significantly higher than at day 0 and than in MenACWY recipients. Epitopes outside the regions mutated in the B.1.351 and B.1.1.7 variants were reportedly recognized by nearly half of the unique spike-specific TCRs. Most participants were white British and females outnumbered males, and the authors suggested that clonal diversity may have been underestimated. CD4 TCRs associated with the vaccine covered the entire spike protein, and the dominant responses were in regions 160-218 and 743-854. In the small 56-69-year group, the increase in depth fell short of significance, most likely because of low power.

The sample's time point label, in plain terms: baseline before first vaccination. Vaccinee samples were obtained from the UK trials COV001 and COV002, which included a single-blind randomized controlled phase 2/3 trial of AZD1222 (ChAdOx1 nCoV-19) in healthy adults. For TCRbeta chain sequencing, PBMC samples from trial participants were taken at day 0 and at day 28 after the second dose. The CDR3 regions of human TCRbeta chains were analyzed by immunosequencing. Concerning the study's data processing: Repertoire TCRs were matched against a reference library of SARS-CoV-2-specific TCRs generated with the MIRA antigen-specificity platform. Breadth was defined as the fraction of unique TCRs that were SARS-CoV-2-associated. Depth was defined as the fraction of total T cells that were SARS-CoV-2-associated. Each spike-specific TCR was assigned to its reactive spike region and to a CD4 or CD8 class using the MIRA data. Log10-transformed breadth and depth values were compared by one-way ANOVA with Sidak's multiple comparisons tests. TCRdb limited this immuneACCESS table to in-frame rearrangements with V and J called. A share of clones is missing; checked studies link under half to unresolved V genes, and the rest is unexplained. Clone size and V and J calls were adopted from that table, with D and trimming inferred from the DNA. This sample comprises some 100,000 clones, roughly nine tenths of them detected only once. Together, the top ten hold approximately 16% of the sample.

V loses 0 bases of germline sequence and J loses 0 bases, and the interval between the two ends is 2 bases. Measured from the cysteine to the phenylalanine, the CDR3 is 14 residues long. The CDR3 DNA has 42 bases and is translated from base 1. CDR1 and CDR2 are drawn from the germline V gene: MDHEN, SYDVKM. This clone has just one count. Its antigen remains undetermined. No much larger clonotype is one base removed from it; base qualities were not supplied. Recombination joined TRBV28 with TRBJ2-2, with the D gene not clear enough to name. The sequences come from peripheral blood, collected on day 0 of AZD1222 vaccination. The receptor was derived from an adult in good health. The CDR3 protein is CASSLWANTGELFF. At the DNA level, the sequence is TGTGCCAGCAGTTTATGGGCGAACACCGGGGAGCTGTTTTTT.